The T cell receptor (beta chain) under discussion was sequenced for a study of cytomegalovirus exposure and HLA in healthy donors. In the case of this clone: Its antigen is unknown.

In nominal health when sampled, donors likely had unrecorded immune exposures nonetheless. Vbeta (60) and Jbeta (13) primers were used in the PCR. Original data processing: The authors later counted roughly 77 million unique TCR beta chains, some 11 million of them shared. Sequencing used immunoSEQ multiplex PCR; TCRdb keeps in-frame clones, though not all of them. V, J and clone size reflect that table, while D and trimming were determined from the DNA. The sample has fewer than 180,000 clones, around 79% seen once; the top ten hold roughly 3.4%. Notes on the study in general: Both high specificity and high sensitivity reportedly marked the classifier's diagnosis of cytomegalovirus status.

The CDR3 runs 19 residues. Sequencing input: PBMCs. The sequence came from a human donor in good health. The gene calls are TRBV12-2 and TRBJ2-1; the table's D call, TRBD2, has no DNA check behind it. TRBV12-2 is listed as a pseudogene. The CDR3 sequence is CASRLGLAGVRLTYNGQFF. Written as DNA, the CDR3 is TGTGCAAGTCGCTTAGGTCTAGCGGGAGTCCGTCTCACTTACAATGGGCAGTTCTTC.